These 28 T cell receptor beta chains came from one sample sequenced in a study of human T cells and chemical hapten exposure. Time point: pre-sensitization, week 0. As to treatment: therapeutic diphenylcyclopropenone sensitization with weekly scalp DPC. In TCRdb, the RACE reads were re-called with MiXCR into one record per CDR3 protein. The data hold about 51,000 distinct CDR3 sequences, with approximately 8.8% observed a single time. Sequences were derived from whole blood, sampled in connection with sensitization to the hapten diphenylcyclopropenone (DPC). These receptors were collected from a woman aged 40 to 49 with alopecia areata. Some clones in this sample may be carry-over from other donors' samples.

This clonotype was found many times. The V gene is TRBV6-4, the J gene TRBJ2-1, with D perhaps TRBD2 (7 bases). CDR1 and CDR2 (germline): MRHNA, SNTAGT. The CDR3 has 13 residues. V was pared by 5 bases and J by 9 bases, with 14 bases between. This CDR3 is CASSPSGEGEQFF. The CDR3 DNA reads as TGTGCCAGCAGTCCTTCAGGGGAGGGTGAGCAGTTCTTC.

The sample holds many counts of this clonotype. The V gene is TRBV28, the J gene TRBJ2-1; 7 positions agree with TRBD2. The J segment lost 4 bases and the V segment lost 7 bases, leaving 1 base of the junction unmatched. CDR3 length: 12 residues. Germline values: CDR1 MDHEN, CDR2 SYDVKM. The CDR3 is CASNGGYNEQFF. CDR3 nucleotides: TGTGCCAGCAACGGGGGGTACAATGAGCAGTTCTTC.

This clonotype was seen a handful of times. The J gene is TRBJ2-5, the V gene TRBV6-2 or TRBV6-3; TRBD1 aligns across 7 bases. In germline, CDR1 is MNHEY, CDR2 SVGEGT. The CDR3 length is 16 residues. Germline trimming cut 6 bases from V and 2 bases from J; bases unmatched to any gene: 12. The CDR3, as DNA: TGTGCCAGCAGGCGACGGACAGGAAAGGCGCAAGAGACCCAGTACTTC. This translates into CASRRRTGKAQETQYF.

Many counts were recorded for this clonotype. The rearrangement uses TRBV16 and TRBJ1-5; no clear D. Germline CDR1 reads KGHSY; CDR2 reads FQNENV. V was pared by 4 bases and J by 4 bases, with 5 bases between. The CDR3 loop spans 12 amino acids. The CDR3 is CASSLGNQPQHF. The CDR3 DNA follows: TGTGCCAGCAGCCTGGGGAATCAGCCCCAGCATTTT.

This clonotype was seen only a few times. The V gene is TRBV23-1, the J gene TRBJ2-1, with D possibly TRBD2 on 5 matching bases. TRBV23-1 is an ORF, with its function uncertain. V lost 2 bases and J lost 0, with 14 bases in between. The CDR3 spans 17 residues. The CDR3 DNA sequence: TGCGCCAGCAGTCAAAGTAATGGGAGAAGCTCCTACAATGAGCAGTTCTTC. Amino acids: CASSQSNGRSSYNEQFF.

This clonotype was counted at least ten times. The chain uses TRBV7-8 and TRBJ2-3, with D uncertain. This CDR3 comprises 13 residues. The V and J ends lost 1 base and 3 bases respectively, with 5 bases between them. CDR1 and CDR2 from the germline V gene are SGHVS and FQNEAQ. The CDR3 spells CASSLGLTDTQYF. For the CDR3, the DNA is TGTGCCAGCAGCTTAGGGTTGACAGATACGCAGTATTTT.

The chain employs TRBV9 and TRBJ2-2; maybe TRBD2 (6 bases). V was cut by 0 bases and J by 0 bases, with 6 bases left in between. There are 15 residues in the CDR3. The germline V gene encodes CDR1 SGDLS and CDR2 YYNGEE. CDR3 in DNA: TGTGCCAGCAGCGTAGGCGGGACGAACACCGGGGAGCTGTTTTTT. Protein: CASSVGGTNTGELFF.

This clonotype was counted a few times. J is TRBJ2-1 and V is TRBV6-5, with TRBD1 matching 9 bases. The germline V gene encodes CDR1 MNHEY and CDR2 SVGAGI. V shed 5 bases and J 7 bases; nucleotides not matched to a gene: 18. This CDR3 contains 18 residues. The CDR3 region is CASSGRRIGTGYGNEQFF. Written as DNA, the CDR3 is TGTGCCAGCAGTGGACGCCGCATCGGGACAGGGTATGGTAATGAGCAGTTCTTC.

The sample holds many counts of this clonotype. The rearrangement links TRBV12-3 or TRBV12-4 to TRBJ1-5, with TRBD1 matching over 8 bases. With V trimmed by 6 bases and J by 5 bases, 9 bases remained unmatched. CDR3 size: 15 residues. The CDR3 region has the DNA TGTGCCAGCAGCCCCCGGACAGGGAGAGATCAGCCCCAGCATTTT. Protein: CASSPRTGRDQPQHF.

Many counts were recorded for this clonotype. V usage is TRBV20-1 and J usage is TRBJ2-3, with 9 bases fitting TRBD2. The CDR3 consists of 14 residues. V gave up 5 bases and J gave up 6 bases; unmatched junction bases: 9. The germline CDR1 and CDR2 sequences are DFQATT and SNEGSKA (reference sequence). The CDR3 reads CSAGRRGGRDTQYF. CDR3 bases: TGCAGTGCTGGAAGGCGGGGGGGCCGCGATACGCAGTATTTT.

The chain uses TRBV4-1 and TRBJ2-3; unclear D gene. The CDR3 covers 16 residues. V lost 0 bases and J 0 bases, leaving 10 bases between the germline ends. Germline loops: CDR1 MGHRA, CDR2 YSYEKL. The chain's CDR3 is CASSQETSPSTDTQYF. CDR3 in DNA: TGCGCCAGCAGCCAAGAAACGTCCCCTAGCACAGATACGCAGTATTTT.

This clonotype has a count of ten or more. The chain couples TRBV29-1 to TRBJ1-4; D is perhaps TRBD1 (6 bases). Trimming cost V 5 bases and J 7 bases, with 11 bases left between them. The V gene's germline CDR1 is SQVTM and CDR2 ANQGSEA. The CDR3 runs 12 residues. Here the CDR3 DNA reads TGCAGCGTTCTAGGCAGGGGTGAAAAACTGTTTTTT. It yields the protein CSVLGRGEKLFF.

In its sample, this clonotype was seen a few times. This chain joins TRBV11-2 and TRBJ1-1, with TRBD1 as a possible D gene (5 bases). Germline CDR1 SGHAT, CDR2 FQNNGV. V lost 0 bases and J 0 bases, leaving 11 bases between the germline ends. This CDR3 region has 16 residues. DNA of the CDR3: TGTGCCAGCAGCTTAGATGTGTCAGGGATGAACACTGAAGCTTTCTTT. It yields the protein CASSLDVSGMNTEAFF.

This clonotype was counted ten times or more. The gene calls are TRBV5-6 and TRBJ2-1, with TRBD2 as a possible D gene (6 bases). The CDR3 has 15 amino acids. Germline-derived CDR1 and CDR2 are SGHDT and YYEEEE. V shed 2 bases and J shed 5 bases, with 14 bases lying between them. CDR3 coding DNA: TGTGCCAGCAGCTTTTCCTCCGGGGGTAACAATGAGCAGTTCTTC. Amino acid sequence: CASSFSSGGNNEQFF.

This clonotype showed up many times. The V gene is TRBV28, the J gene TRBJ1-3; no clear D gene. The CDR3 contains 11 residues. Germline V lookup: CDR1 MDHEN, CDR2 SYDVKM. V dropped 10 bases and J dropped 4 bases, with 8 bases sitting between them. CDR3 region: CATLLGNTIYF. The CDR3 DNA sequence: TGTGCCACCCTATTAGGAAACACCATATATTTT.

This clonotype was picked up a small number of times. V is TRBV29-1 and J is TRBJ1-1, with D uncertain. This CDR3 spans 14 amino acids. V was pared by 4 bases and J by 6 bases, with 18 bases between. CDR1 and CDR2 (germline): SQVTM, ANQGSEA. CDR3 nucleotide sequence: TGCAGCGTTGGAAGAGGGAGAAAATATTCTGAAGCTTTCTTT. Translating gives CSVGRGRKYSEAFF.

V usage is TRBV6-5 and J usage is TRBJ2-7, with D perhaps being TRBD1 or TRBD2 (7 bases each). Trimming removed 6 bases at V and 8 bases at J, with 14 bases between. From germline, CDR1 is MNHEY and CDR2 SVGAGI. This CDR3 contains 12 residues. The CDR3 DNA follows: TGTGCCAGCAGGACAGGGACTACGAAGCAGTACTTC. It is translated as CASRTGTTKQYF.

Ten or more counts support this clonotype. This chain links TRBV3-1 with TRBJ2-7; D remains ambiguous. The CDR3 has 13 residues. The V end was cut by 7 bases, the J end by 2 bases, with 12 bases between. Germline V gene lookup returns CDR1 LGHDT and CDR2 YNNKEL (reference sequence). The CDR3 DNA follows: TGTGCCAGCAAGTTCCATGCGACCTACGAGCAGTACTTC. It specifies CASKFHATYEQYF.

Ten or more counts support this clonotype. The genes are TRBV29-1 and TRBJ2-5; 9 nucleotides align to TRBD1. J was trimmed by 2 bases and V by 8 bases; bases with no gene match: 3. The CDR3 sequence is 12 residues long. CDR1 is SQVTM, CDR2 ANQGSEA, per germline. The CDR3 spells CSIGQGQETQYF. In DNA, the CDR3 is TGCAGCATCGGACAGGGGCAAGAGACCCAGTACTTC.

In this sample, this clonotype turned up many times. J is TRBJ2-2 and V is TRBV7-2; D not certain. Trimming stripped 2 bases from V and 4 bases from J, with 20 bases between. The CDR3 is 18 amino acids. CDR1 is SGHTA, CDR2 FQGNSA, per germline. CDR3 DNA: TGTGCCAGCAGCTTATTTAGGACGGCCCGCCGAGGCACCGGGGAGCTGTTTTTT. Translated: CASSLFRTARRGTGELFF.

This clonotype was counted ten times or more. This chain joins TRBV2 and TRBJ1-2; a weak D match, TRBD1 (5 bases). Trimming removed 7 bases at V and 6 bases at J, with 18 bases between. This CDR3 spans 14 amino acids. Looked up from germline, CDR1 is SNHLY and CDR2 is FYNNEI. CDR3 protein: CASTRSDGGDGYTF. The CDR3 nucleotides are TGTGCCAGCACCCGCTCGGACGGGGGAGATGGCTACACCTTC.

This clonotype was observed a handful of times. This chain connects TRBV5-1 to TRBJ2-7; D is possibly TRBD1 or TRBD2 (5 bases each). From germline, CDR1 is SGHRS and CDR2 YFSETQ. V dropped 4 bases and J dropped 6 bases, with 17 bases sitting between them. The CDR3 covers 14 residues. CDR3 residues: CASSGTLDVAEQYF. CDR3 coding DNA: TGCGCCAGCAGCGGGACCCTAGACGTCGCCGAGCAGTACTTC.

This clonotype has at least ten counts. V usage is TRBV20-1 and J usage is TRBJ2-7, with 8 bases matching TRBD1. The CDR3 contains 13 residues. V was clipped by 6 bases and J by 6 bases; unmatched bases: 10. Germline V CDR1 and CDR2: DFQATT, SNEGSKA (reference sequence). CDR3 loop: CSAGQGERGEQYF. CDR3 sequence (DNA): TGCAGTGCAGGACAGGGTGAACGTGGCGAGCAGTACTTC.

This clonotype has a handful of counts. This rearrangement joins TRBV4-1 to TRBJ1-1, with TRBD1 matching over 12 bases. Germline lookup yields CDR1 MGHRA and CDR2 YSYEKL. The V and J ends lost 0 bases and 11 bases, in that order; junction bases with no gene match: 13. The CDR3 runs 17 residues. This CDR3 reads CASSQDLLGTGGFGAFF. CDR3 DNA: TGCGCCAGCAGCCAAGACCTGCTCGGGACAGGGGGCTTTGGGGCTTTCTTT.

The genes are TRBV5-1 and TRBJ2-5; D perhaps matches TRBD2 (5 bases). Germline CDR1 reads SGHRS; CDR2 reads YFSETQ. This CDR3 is built from 15 residues. The V end lost 4 bases, the J end lost 1 base, and 14 bases lay between the germline ends. The CDR3 region is CASSHTETTQETQYF. The CDR3 DNA follows: TGCGCCAGCAGCCACACCGAGACTACCCAAGAGACCCAGTACTTC.

A note on this clonotype: Germline and junction disagree at one end, which may indicate a read error. The rearrangement uses TRBV6-2 or TRBV6-3 and TRBJ1-2, with unresolved D. The CDR3 covers 9 residues. CDR1 MNHEY and CDR2 SVGEGT come from the germline V gene. CDR3 loop: CASSYPWSF. CDR3 DNA: TGTGCCAGCAGTTATCCTTGGTCGTTC.

The V gene is TRBV18, the J gene TRBJ2-5; a weak D match, TRBD1 (6 bases). V was clipped by 0 bases and J by 1 base, with 12 bases between them. CDR1 and CDR2 (germline): KGHSH, LQKENI. The length of the CDR3 is 16 residues. As DNA, the CDR3 is TGTGCCAGCTCACCACCCCGGGCAGGGGCCCAAGAGACCCAGTACTTC. Translation: CASSPPRAGAQETQYF.

This clonotype was observed a few times. J is TRBJ1-4 and V is TRBV13, with D perhaps TRBD1 (5 bases). The germline V gene encodes CDR1 PRHDT and CDR2 FYEKMQ (reference sequence). The CDR3 has 14 amino acids. Trimming cost V 5 bases and J 5 bases, with 12 bases left between them. Written as DNA, the CDR3 is TGTGCCAGCAGCCGGCAGGGAAGAAATGAAAAACTGTTTTTT. It codes for CASSRQGRNEKLFF. The variable domain in full, with the rest retrieved from reference TRBV13 and TRBJ1-4, is AAGVIQSPRHLIKEKRETATLKCYPIPRHDTVYWYQQGPGQDPQFLISFYEKMQSDKGSIPDRFSAQQFSDYHSELNMSSLELGDSALYFCASSRQGRNEKLFFGSGTQLSVL.